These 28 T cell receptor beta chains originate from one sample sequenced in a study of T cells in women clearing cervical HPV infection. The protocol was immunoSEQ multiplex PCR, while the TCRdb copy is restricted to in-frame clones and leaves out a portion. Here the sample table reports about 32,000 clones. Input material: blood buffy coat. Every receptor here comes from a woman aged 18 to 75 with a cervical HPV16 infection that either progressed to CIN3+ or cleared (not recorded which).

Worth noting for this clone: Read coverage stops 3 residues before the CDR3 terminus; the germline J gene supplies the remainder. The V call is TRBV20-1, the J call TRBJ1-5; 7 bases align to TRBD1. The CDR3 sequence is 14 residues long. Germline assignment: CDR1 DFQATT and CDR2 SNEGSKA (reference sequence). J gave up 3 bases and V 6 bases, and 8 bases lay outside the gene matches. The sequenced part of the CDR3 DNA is TGCAGTGCCAAGAGAGGACAGGACAATCAGCCC. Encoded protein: CSAKRGQDNQP. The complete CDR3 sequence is CSAKRGQDNQPQHF.

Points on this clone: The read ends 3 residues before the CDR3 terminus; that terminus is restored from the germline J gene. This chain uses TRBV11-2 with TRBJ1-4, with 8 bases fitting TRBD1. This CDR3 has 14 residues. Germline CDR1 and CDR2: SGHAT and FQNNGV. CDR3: CASSRTGQGSPLFF. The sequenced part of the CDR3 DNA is TGTGCCAGCAGCAGAACCGGACAGGGTTCACCA.

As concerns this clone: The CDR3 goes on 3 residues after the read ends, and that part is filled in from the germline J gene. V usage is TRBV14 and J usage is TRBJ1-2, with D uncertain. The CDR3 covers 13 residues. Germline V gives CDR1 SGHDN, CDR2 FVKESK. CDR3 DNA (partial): TGTGCCAGCAGCCAAGAAAACACAGATACC. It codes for CASSQENTDT. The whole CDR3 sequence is CASSQENTDTYTF.

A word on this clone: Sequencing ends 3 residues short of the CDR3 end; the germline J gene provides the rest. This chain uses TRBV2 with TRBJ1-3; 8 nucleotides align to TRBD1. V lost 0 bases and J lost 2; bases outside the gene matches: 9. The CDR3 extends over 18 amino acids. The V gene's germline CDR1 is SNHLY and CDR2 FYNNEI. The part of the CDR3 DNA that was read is TGTGCCAGCAGTGAAGCGCGACAGGGGAGGGGGCCTGGAAACACC. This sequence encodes CASSEARQGRGPGNT. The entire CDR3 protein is CASSEARQGRGPGNTIYF.

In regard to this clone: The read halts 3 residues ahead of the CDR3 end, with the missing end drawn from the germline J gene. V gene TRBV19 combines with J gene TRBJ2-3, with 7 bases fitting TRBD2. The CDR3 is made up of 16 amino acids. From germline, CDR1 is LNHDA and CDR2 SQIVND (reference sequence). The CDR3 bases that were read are TGTGCCAGTAGTATAGTGGGCCAAGGACTAGTGAAGACG. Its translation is CASSIVGQGLVKT. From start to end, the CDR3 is CASSIVGQGLVKTQYF.

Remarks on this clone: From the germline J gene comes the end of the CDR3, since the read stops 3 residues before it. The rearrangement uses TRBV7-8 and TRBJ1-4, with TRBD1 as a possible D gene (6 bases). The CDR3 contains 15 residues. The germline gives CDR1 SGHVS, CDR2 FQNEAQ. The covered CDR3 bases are TGTGCCAGCAGCTTATCGCCAGGGGTGAATTCACCA. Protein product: CASSLSPGVNSP. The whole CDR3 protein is CASSLSPGVNSPLFF.

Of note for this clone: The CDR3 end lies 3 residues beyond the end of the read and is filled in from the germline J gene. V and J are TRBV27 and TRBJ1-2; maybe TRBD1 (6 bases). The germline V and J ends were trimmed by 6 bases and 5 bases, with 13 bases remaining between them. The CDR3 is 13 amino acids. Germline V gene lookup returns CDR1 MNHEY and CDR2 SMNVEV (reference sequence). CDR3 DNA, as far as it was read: TGTGCCAGCAGCTTGGACAGAAAGTATGGC. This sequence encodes CASSLDRKYG. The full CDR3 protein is CASSLDRKYGYTF.

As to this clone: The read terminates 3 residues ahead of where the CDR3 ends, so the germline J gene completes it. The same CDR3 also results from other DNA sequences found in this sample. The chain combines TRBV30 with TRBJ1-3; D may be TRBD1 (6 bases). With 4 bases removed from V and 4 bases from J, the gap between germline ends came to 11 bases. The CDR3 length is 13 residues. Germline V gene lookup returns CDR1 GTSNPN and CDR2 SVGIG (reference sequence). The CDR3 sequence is CAWTEGEGNTIYF. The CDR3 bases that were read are TGTGCCTGGACCGAGGGGGAGGGAAACACC.

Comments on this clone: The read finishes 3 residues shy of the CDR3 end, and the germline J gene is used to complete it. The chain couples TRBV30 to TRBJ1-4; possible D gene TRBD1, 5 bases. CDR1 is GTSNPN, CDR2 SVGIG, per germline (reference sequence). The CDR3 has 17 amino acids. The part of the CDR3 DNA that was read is TGTGCCTGGGGAGGGACTAGCGGAAAATCTGGGGCCAACGTA. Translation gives CAWGGTSGKSGANV. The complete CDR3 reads CAWGGTSGKSGANVLFF. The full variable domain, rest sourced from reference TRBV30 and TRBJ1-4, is SQTIHQWPATLVQPVGSPLSLECTVEGTSNPNLYWYRQAAGRGLQLLFYSVGIGQISSEVPQNLSASRPQDRQFILSSKKLLLSDSGFYLCAWGGTSGKSGANVLFFGSGTQLSVL.

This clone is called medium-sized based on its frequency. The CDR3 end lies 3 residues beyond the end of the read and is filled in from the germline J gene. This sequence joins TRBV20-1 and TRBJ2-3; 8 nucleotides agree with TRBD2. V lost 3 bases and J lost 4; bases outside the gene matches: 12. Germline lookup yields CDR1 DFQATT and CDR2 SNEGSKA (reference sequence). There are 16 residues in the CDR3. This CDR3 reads CSARGRRSGSADTQYF. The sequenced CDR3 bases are TGCAGTGCTAGGGGCCGGAGGAGCGGGAGTGCAGATACG.

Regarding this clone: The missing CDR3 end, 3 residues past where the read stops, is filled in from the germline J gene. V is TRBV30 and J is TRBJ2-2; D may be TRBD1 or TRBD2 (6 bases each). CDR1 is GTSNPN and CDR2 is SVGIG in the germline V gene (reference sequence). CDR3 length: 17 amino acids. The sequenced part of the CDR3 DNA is TGTGCCTGGAGTGTACGGGGCAGGGGAGGCCTTAATGAAAAG. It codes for CAWSVRGRGGLNEK. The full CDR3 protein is CAWSVRGRGGLNEKLFF.

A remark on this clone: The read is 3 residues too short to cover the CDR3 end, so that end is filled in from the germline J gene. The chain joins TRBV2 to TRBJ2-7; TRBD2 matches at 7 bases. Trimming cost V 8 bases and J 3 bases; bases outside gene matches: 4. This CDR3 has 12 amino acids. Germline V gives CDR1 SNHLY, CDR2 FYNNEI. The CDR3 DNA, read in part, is TGTGCCAGCGGGACTAACCACTACGAG. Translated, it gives CASGTNHYE. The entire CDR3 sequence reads CASGTNHYEQYF.

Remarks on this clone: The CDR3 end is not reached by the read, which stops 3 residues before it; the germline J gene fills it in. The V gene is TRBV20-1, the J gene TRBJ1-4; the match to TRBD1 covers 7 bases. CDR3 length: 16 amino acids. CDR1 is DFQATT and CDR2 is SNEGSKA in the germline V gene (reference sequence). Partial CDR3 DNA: TGCAGTGCTATCCCGACAGGGAGCGCCTATAATTCACCA. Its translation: CSAIPTGSAYNSP. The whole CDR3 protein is CSAIPTGSAYNSPLFF.

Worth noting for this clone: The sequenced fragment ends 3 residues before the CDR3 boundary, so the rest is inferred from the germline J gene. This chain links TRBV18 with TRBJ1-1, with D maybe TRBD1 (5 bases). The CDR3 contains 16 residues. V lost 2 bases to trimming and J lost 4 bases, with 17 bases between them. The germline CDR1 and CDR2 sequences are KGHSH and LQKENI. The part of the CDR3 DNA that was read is TGTGCCAGCTCACCAAATTCGGCAGGGATGAGCACTGAA. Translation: CASSPNSAGMSTE. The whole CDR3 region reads CASSPNSAGMSTEAFF.

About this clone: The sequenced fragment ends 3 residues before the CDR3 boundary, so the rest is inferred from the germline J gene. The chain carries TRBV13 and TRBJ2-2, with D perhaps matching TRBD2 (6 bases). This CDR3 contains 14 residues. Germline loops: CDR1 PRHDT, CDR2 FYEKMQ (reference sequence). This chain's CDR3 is CASRIGEEGEKLFF. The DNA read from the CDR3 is TGTGCCAGCAGAATAGGGGAGGAGGGTGAAAAG.

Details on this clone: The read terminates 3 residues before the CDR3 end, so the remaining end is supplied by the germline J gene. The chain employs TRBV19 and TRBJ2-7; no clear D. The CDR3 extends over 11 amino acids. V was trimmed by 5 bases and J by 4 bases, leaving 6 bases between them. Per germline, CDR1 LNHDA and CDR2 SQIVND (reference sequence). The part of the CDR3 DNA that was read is TGTGCCAGTAGTGGCCAGTACGAG. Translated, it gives CASSGQYE. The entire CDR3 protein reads CASSGQYEQYF. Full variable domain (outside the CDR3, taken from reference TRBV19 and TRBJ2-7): DGGITQSPKYLFRKEGQNVTLSCEQNLNHDAMYWYRQDPGQGLRLIYYSQIVNDFQKGDIAEGYSVSREKKESFPLTVTSAQKNPTAFYLCASSGQYEQYFGPGTRLTVT.

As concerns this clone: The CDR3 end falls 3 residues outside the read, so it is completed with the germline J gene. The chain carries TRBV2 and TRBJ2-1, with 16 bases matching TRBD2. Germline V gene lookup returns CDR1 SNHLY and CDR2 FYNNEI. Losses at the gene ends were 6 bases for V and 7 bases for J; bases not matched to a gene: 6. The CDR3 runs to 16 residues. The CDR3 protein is CASRAGLAGGENEQFF. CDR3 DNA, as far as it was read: TGTGCCAGCAGAGCGGGACTAGCGGGAGGGGAGAATGAG. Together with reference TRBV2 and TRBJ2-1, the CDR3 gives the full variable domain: EPEVTQTPSHQVTQMGQEVILRCVPISNHLYFYWYRQILGQKVEFLVSFYNNEISEKSEIFDDQFSVERPDGSNFTLKIRSTKLEDSAMYFCASRAGLAGGENEQFFGPGTRLTVL.

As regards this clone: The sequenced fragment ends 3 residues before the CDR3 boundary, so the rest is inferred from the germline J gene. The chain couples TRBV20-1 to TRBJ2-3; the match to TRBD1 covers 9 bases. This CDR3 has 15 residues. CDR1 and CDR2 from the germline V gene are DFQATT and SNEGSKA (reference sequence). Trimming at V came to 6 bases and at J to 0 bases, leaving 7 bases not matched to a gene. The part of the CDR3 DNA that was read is TGCAGTGCGCTCAACAGGGGGCCTAGCACAGATACG. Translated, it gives CSALNRGPSTDT. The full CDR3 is CSALNRGPSTDTQYF.

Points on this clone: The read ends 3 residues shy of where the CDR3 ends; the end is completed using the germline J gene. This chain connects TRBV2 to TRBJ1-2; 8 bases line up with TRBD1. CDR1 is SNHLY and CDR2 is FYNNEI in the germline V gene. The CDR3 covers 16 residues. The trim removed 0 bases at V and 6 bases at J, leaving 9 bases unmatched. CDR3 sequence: CASSEALRDRLNGYTF. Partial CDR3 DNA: TGTGCCAGCAGTGAAGCGCTTCGGGACAGGTTAAATGGC.

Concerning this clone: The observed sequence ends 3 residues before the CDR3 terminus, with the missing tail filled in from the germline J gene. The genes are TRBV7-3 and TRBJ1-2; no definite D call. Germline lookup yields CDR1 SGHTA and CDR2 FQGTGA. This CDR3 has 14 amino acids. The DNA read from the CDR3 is TGTGCCAGCAGCTCCTCACAGAGCACAGATACC. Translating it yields CASSSSQSTDT. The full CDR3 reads CASSSSQSTDTYTF.

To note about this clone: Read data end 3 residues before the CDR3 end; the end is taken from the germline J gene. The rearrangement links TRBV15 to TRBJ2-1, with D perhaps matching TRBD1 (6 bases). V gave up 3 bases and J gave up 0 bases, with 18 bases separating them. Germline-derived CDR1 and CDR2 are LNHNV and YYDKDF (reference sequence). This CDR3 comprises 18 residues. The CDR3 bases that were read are TGTGCCACCAGCAGCACCCAAGGGGGTCCCTTCTCCTACAATGAG. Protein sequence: CATSSTQGGPFSYNE. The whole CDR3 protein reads CATSSTQGGPFSYNEQFF.

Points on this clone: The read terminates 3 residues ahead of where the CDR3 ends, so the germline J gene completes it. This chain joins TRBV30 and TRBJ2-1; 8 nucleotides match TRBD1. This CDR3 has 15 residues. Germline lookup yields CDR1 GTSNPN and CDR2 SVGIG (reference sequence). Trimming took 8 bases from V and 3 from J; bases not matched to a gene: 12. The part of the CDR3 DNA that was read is TGTGCCCAAACGGTATACGACAGGGGCTACAATGAG. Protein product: CAQTVYDRGYNE. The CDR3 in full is CAQTVYDRGYNEQFF.

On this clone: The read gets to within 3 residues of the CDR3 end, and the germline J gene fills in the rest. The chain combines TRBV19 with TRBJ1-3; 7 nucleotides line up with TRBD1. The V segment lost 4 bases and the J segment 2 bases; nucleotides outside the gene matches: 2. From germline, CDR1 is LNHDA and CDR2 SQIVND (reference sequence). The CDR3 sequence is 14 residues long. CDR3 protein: CASSRDRTGNTIYF. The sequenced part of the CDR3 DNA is TGTGCCAGTAGTAGGGACAGAACTGGAAACACC.

CDR3 amino acids: CASSPQGGNDYTF. CDR3 DNA (partial): TGTGCCAGCTCACCACAGGGCGGGAATGAC. The chain joins TRBV18 to TRBJ1-2; D unclear. The read gets to within 3 residues of the CDR3 end, and the germline J gene fills in the rest. Germline CDR1 reads KGHSH; CDR2 reads LQKENI. The CDR3 has 13 amino acids.

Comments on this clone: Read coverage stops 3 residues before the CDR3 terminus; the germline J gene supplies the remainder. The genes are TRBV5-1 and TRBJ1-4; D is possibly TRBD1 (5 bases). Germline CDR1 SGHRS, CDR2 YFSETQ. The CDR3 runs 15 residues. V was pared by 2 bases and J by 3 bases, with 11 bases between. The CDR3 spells CASSFLGGANEKLFF. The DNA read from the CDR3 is TGCGCCAGCAGCTTCCTCGGGGGTGCTAATGAAAAA.

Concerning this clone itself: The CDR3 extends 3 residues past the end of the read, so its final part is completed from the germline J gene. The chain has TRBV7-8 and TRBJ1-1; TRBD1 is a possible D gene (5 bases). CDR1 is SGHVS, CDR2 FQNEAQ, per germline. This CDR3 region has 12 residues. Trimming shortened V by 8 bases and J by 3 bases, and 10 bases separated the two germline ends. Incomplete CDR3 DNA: TGTGCCAGCCGCGGGGGAGACACTGAA. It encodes CASRGGDTE. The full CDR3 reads CASRGGDTEAFF.

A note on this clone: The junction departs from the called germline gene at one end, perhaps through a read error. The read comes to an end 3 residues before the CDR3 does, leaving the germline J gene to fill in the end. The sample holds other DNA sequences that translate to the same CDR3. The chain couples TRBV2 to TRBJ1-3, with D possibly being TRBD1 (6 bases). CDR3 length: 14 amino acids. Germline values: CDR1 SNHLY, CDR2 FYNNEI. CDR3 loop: CASRLTGERNTIYF. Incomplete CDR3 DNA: TGTGCCAGCAGGCTGACAGGTGAAAGAAACACA. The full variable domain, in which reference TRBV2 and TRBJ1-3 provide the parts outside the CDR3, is EPEVTQTPSHQVTQMGQEVILRCVPISNHLYFYWYRQILGQKVEFLVSFYNNEISEKSEIFDDQFSVERPDGSNFTLKIRSTKLEDSAMYFCASRLTGERNTIYFGEGSWLTVV.

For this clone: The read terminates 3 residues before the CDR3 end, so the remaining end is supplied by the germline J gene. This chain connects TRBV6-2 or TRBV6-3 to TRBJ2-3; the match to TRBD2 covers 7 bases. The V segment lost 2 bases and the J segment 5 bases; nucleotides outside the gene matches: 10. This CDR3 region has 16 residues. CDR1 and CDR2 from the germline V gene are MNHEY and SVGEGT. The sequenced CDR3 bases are TGTGCCAGCAGTTACGGCCAGCGGGGATTGGGAGATACG. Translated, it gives CASSYGQRGLGDT. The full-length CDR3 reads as CASSYGQRGLGDTQYF.